This TCR beta chain was obtained from a study of T cells in Graves' hyperthyroidism and ophthalmopathy. This clonotype was detected many times. What it binds is not known. The source material, RNA transcripts, was used to amplify TCR beta CDR3 regions. First-round RT-PCR targeting the TCR CDR3 was performed with the HTBI primer set. One entry per CDR3 protein results from TCRdb running MiXCR on the multiplex PCR reads. The table lists about 570,000 distinct CDR3 sequences, 12% to 15% of them singletons. Study-level results: Through a model of 13 V-J features, ophthalmopathy was separated from stable hyperthyroidism. Most clonotypes expanded in the thyroid (above 0.001) were also present in blood.

Sequencing was carried out using blood. The TCR originated in a woman in her 40s with Graves' hyperthyroidism.

As DNA, the CDR3 is TGTGCCTGCGAACCAGGGTGGGATGAAAAACTGTTTTTT. Its protein product is CACEPGWDEKLFF. The chain combines TRBV30 with TRBJ1-4, with D perhaps TRBD1 (5 bases). This CDR3 has 13 residues. V was clipped by 6 bases and J by 6 bases, with 14 bases between them. Germline-derived CDR1 and CDR2 are GTSNPN and SVGIG (reference sequence). The whole variable domain, filled in from reference TRBV30 and TRBJ1-4, reads SQTIHQWPATLVQPVGSPLSLECTVEGTSNPNLYWYRQAAGRGLQLLFYSVGIGQISSEVPQNLSASRPQDRQFILSSKKLLLSDSGFYLCACEPGWDEKLFFGSGTQLSVL.